This T cell receptor beta chain was captured in a study of blood T cell repertoires in COVID-19. Clones were sequenced by immunoSEQ multiplex PCR, and TCRdb holds only the in-frame ones, with some missing. The sample contains some 260,000 clones, 82% of which appear only once. The CDR3 runs to 17 residues. Trimming left V 2 bases short and J 2 bases short, with 16 bases between. Germline assignment: CDR1 SGHVS and CDR2 FQNEAQ. The chain joins TRBV7-8 to TRBJ2-1; D is perhaps TRBD2 (5 bases). The sequence was collected from a woman aged 18-29 years with acute or convalescent COVID-19. Sequencing was performed on peripheral blood. CDR3 amino acids: CASSLLEGLGPYNEQFF. CDR3 nucleotide sequence: TGTGCCAGCAGCTTACTCGAGGGCCTAGGACCCTACAATGAGCAGTTCTTC.